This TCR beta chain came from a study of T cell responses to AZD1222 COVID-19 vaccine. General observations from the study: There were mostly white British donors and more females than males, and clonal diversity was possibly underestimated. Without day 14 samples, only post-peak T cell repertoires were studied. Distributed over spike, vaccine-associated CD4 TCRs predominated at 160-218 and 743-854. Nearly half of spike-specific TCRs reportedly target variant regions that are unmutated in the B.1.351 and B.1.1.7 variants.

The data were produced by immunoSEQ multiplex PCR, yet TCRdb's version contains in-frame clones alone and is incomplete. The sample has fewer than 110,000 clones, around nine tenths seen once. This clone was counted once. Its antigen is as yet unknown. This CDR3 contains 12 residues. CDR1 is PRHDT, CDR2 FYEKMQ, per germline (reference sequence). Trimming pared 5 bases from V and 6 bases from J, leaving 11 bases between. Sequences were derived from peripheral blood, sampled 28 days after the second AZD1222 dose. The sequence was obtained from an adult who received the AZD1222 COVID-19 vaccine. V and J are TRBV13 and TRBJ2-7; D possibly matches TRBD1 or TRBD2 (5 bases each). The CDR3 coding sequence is TGTGCCAGCAGCCCGGGGCGTACCGAGCAGTACTTC. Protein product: CASSPGRTEQYF.